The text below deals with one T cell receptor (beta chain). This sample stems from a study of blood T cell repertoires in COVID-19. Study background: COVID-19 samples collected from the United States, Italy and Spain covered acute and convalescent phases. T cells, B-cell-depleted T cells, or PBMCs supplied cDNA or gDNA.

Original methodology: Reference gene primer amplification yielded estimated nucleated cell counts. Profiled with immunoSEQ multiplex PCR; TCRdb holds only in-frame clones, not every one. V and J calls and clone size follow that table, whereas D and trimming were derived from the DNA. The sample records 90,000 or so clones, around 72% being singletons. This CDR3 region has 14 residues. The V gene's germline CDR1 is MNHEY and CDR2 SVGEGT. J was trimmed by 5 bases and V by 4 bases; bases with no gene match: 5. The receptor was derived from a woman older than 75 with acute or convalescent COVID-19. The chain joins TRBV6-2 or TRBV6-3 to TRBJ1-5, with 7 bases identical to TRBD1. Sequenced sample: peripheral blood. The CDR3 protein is CASSSRQGYQPQHF. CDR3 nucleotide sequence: TGTGCCAGCAGTTCTAGACAGGGATATCAGCCCCAGCATTTT.